The 2 T cell receptor beta chains in this list originate from one sample, sequenced in a study of blood T cell repertoires in COVID-19. Libraries were prepared by immunoSEQ multiplex PCR; TCRdb keeps only in-frame clonotypes and omits some of them. The sample lists tens of thousands of clones, roughly nine tenths occurring once. Sequencing was performed on peripheral blood. The receptors stem from a woman in her thirties or forties with active or convalescent COVID-19.

This chain links TRBV28 with TRBJ1-6; D uncertain. V was cut by 4 bases and J by 10 bases, with 5 bases left in between. From germline, CDR1 is MDHEN and CDR2 SYDVKM. The CDR3 is 11 residues long. CDR3 coding DNA: TGTGCCAGCAGTTCGAGCTCACCCCTCCACTTT. It yields the protein CASSSSSPLHF.

This chain joins TRBV25-1 and TRBJ2-7; 10 bases match TRBD1. Germline assignment: CDR1 MGHDK and CDR2 SYGVNS. Losses at the gene ends were 4 bases for V and 2 bases for J; bases not matched to a gene: 2. There are 14 residues in the CDR3. The CDR3 coding sequence is TGTGCCAGCAGTGGAGGACAGGGGGCCTACGAGCAGTACTTC. Its protein is CASSGGQGAYEQYF.